Reported below is one T cell receptor beta chain. Its antigen is not identified. Libraries were prepared by immunoSEQ multiplex PCR; TCRdb keeps only in-frame clonotypes and omits some of them. Here the sample spans 22,000 or so clones, approximately 68% being singletons. These data come from a study of CD4 T cells in relation to SARS-CoV-2 and coronaviruses. Study summary: The negative reference was HIV-1 Nef peptide pool or peptide-free culture.

Before the COVID-19 pandemic, during about 2010-2018, CD4+ T cells were taken from unexposed donors. The cells were cultured for about 10 days before CD4+ T cells were isolated. As cell numbers allowed, unexposed-donor CD4+ T cells faced SARS-CoV-2 S/N and four cold-coronavirus spikes. Per germline, CDR1 SGHRS and CDR2 YFSETQ. The length of the CDR3 is 13 residues. Trimming took off 0 bases at V and 11 bases at J, with 12 bases between the two ends. The clonotype originates from a human donor in good health. This rearrangement joins TRBV5-1 to TRBJ1-3; no definite D call. The sample taken for sequencing was CD4+ T cells from PBMCs, cultured in vitro. This CDR3 is CASSLDLAEPIYF. The DNA for the CDR3 is TGCGCCAGCAGCTTGGATCTGGCAGAGCCCATATATTTT.